Listed below are T cell receptor beta chains from one sample, sequenced in a study of shared clonotypes between healthy human individuals. Repertoires were generated with immunoSEQ multiplex PCR, while TCRdb's copy carries only in-frame clones and drops some. Here the sample spans around 2,000,000 clones, 85% to 95% being singletons. Sequenced material: naive CD8+ T cells sorted from blood. The receptors derive from a man younger than 35 in good health. CDR3s include the opening cysteine and the closing phenylalanine or tryptophan. Fields, in order: V gene, J gene, clone size, D gene, CDR3 DNA, CDR3 protein. The D gene is left open where the match is weak. The listing skips clone size in some rows; elsewhere it reads once, few, many or a size class.

TRBV9	TRBJ2-5	NA	TRBD1	TGTGCCAGCAGCAACACCGGGACAGATGGAGAGACCCAGTACTTC	CASSNTGTDGETQYF
TRBV29-1	TRBJ2-2	once	TRBD1	TGCAGCGCTCGGACAGGGGAGACCGGGGAGCTGTTTTTT	CSARTGETGELFF
TRBV14	TRBJ1-3	NA	NA	TGTGCCAGCAGCCAAGTTTGGGGAGTAGAAAACACCATATATTTT	CASSQVWGVENTIYF
TRBV5-6	TRBJ2-7	NA	NA	TGTGCCAGCAGCTTGGGGGCACCTTACGAGCAGTACTTC	CASSLGAPYEQYF
TRBV7-9	TRBJ1-2	NA	NA	TGTGCCAGCAGCATCATAGGGGACTATGGCTACACCTTC	CASSIIGDYGYTF
TRBV27	TRBJ1-2	NA	NA	TGTGCCAGCAGTTTATCCGGGACCGTTTATGGCTACACCTTC	CASSLSGTVYGYTF
TRBV5-5	TRBJ1-6	NA	NA	TGTGCCAGCAGCTTGCGTCTCAGGAGCTCCTATAATTCACCCCTCCACTTT	CASSLRLRSSYNSPLHF
TRBV6-1	TRBJ2-5	NA	NA	TGTGCCAGCTGGGCAGGAAATTCCCAAGAGACCCAGTACTTC	CASWAGNSQETQYF
TRBV19	TRBJ2-7	NA	TRBD1	TGTGCCAGTAGTATTGCCGGGACAGGTGTTTTGTCCTACGAGCAGTACTTC	CASSIAGTGVLSYEQYF
TRBV20-1	TRBJ2-1	NA	NA	TGCAGTGCTGTAACTAGTGATGAGCAGTTCTTC	CSAVTSDEQFF
TRBV4-1	TRBJ2-5	NA	NA	TGCGCCAGCAGCCAAGCACAGGGTGAAGAGACCCAGTACTTC	CASSQAQGEETQYF
TRBV28	TRBJ2-3	NA	NA	TGTGCCAGCAGTTTACGAGGCACAGATACGCAGTATTTT	CASSLRGTDTQYF
TRBV4-1	TRBJ2-7	NA	NA	TGCGCCAGCAGCCAAGATGGAGAACTAACCTACGAGCAGTACTTC	CASSQDGELTYEQYF
TRBV2	TRBJ2-1	NA	NA	TGTGCCACCCACCGGGACGGTTCTTACAATGAGCAGTTCTTC	CATHRDGSYNEQFF
TRBV27	TRBJ2-7	NA	NA	TGTGCCAGCAGTTTACAGCGGAGCTCCTACGAGCAGTACTTC	CASSLQRSSYEQYF
TRBV7-6	TRBJ1-5	NA	NA	TGTGCCAGCAGTCAAGGGGGGGGCAATCAGCCCCAGCATTTT	CASSQGGGNQPQHF
TRBV6-6	TRBJ2-7	NA	NA	TGTGCCAGCAGTTACTCAGGGGCCTCCTACGAGCAGTACTTC	CASSYSGASYEQYF
TRBV10-3	TRBJ2-7	NA	NA	TGTGCCATCAGTGAAGGCGACTATGGGGAGCAGTACTTC	CAISEGDYGEQYF
TRBV11-2	TRBJ1-1	NA	NA	TGTGCCAGCAGCTTAGCGGGGCTTACAGAGGCTTTCTTT	CASSLAGLTEAFF
TRBV7-3	TRBJ1-2	NA	NA	TGTGCCAGCAGCTCCCGTTTCTCAGGGGAAGCTAACTATGGCTACACCTTC	CASSSRFSGEANYGYTF
TRBV7-3	TRBJ2-2	NA	NA	TGTGCCAGCAGCTTACAAGTGCCCGGGGAGCTGTTTTTT	CASSLQVPGELFF
TRBV11-2	TRBJ2-1	NA	TRBD2	TGTGCCAGCAGCTTATTGGTGGGCGGGGGGCCCGTCGGTGAGCAGTTCTTC	CASSLLVGGGPVGEQFF
TRBV2	TRBJ1-3	few	TRBD1	TGTGCCGAATCAGGGGGTGGAAACACCATATATTTT	CAESGGGNTIYF
TRBV4-1	TRBJ2-1	NA	TRBD1	TGCGCCAGCAGCCAAGGTTACAGGGGGGCGGGCTTAGAGGATGAGCAGTTCTTC	CASSQGYRGAGLEDEQFF
TRBV5-4	TRBJ1-3	NA	NA	TGTGCCAGCAGTTCTGACAGGACTTCTGGAAACACCATATATTTT	CASSSDRTSGNTIYF
TRBV7-9	TRBJ2-3	once	NA	TGTGCCAGCAGCTTATCAAGCGGGCCTAGCACAGATACGCAGTATTTT	CASSLSSGPSTDTQYF
TRBV9	TRBJ2-1	NA	TRBD2	TGTGCCAGCAGTTCGGGGGGTGAGCAGTTCTTC	CASSSGGEQFF
TRBV7-9	TRBJ2-7	NA	NA	TGTGCCAGCAGCCCAAGTGGGGCGGACGAGCAGTACTTC	CASSPSGADEQYF
TRBV30	TRBJ2-7	NA	NA	TGTGCCTTTCGGCCCGGCACCTCCTACGAGCAGTACTTC	CAFRPGTSYEQYF
TRBV9	TRBJ2-6	NA	NA	TGTGCCAGCGGCCTGGGTGGGGCCAACGTCCTGACTTTC	CASGLGGANVLTF
TRBV7-6	TRBJ1-1	NA	NA	TGTGCCAGCAGTTACAGGGATTGGGCTGAAGCTTTCTTT	CASSYRDWAEAFF
TRBV11-1	TRBJ2-3	once	TRBD2	TGTGCCAGCAGCCATGCTAGCGGGGGGTCTCTCACAGATACGCAGTATTTT	CASSHASGGSLTDTQYF
TRBV27	TRBJ2-3	NA	TRBD2	TGTGCCAGCAGACCAACTAGCGGGGGTTGGGATACGCAGTATTTT	CASRPTSGGWDTQYF
TRBV27	TRBJ1-6	NA	NA	TGTGCCAGCAGCCCCGGACAGAATAATTCACCCCTCCACTTT	CASSPGQNNSPLHF
TRBV2	TRBJ2-3	once	TRBD1	TGTGCCAGCAGTGAAGCGCTCCGGACAGGGTACACAGATACGCAGTATTTT	CASSEALRTGYTDTQYF
TRBV19	TRBJ1-1	NA	TRBD1	TGTGCCAGTAAAGACAGGGAGACTGAAGCTTTCTTT	CASKDRETEAFF
TRBV5-1	TRBJ2-3	NA	TRBD2	TGCGCCAGCACCTTTTCGCCGGCTAGCGGGAGGGCTGTCACAGATACGCAGTATTTT	CASTFSPASGRAVTDTQYF